The 25 T cell receptor beta chains presented below share a single source sample, sequenced in a study of cytomegalovirus exposure and HLA in healthy donors. PCR employed 60 Vbeta and 13 Jbeta primers. The protocol was immunoSEQ multiplex PCR, while the TCRdb copy is restricted to in-frame clones and leaves out a portion. Its clone listing holds fewer than 250,000 clones. Source material: PBMCs. These TCRs come from a woman aged 25 to 39 in good health and CMV-seropositive.

The chain links TRBV4-3 to TRBJ2-3; 10 bases align to TRBD2. Germline CDR1 is LGHNA and CDR2 is YSLEER. CDR3 length: 19 amino acids. With 1 base clipped from V and 3 bases from J, the junction kept 13 bases outside the gene matches. The CDR3 DNA is TGCGCCAGCAGCCAAGGGCTTACTAGCGGGATTACTGGGACAGATACGCAGTATTTT. Its protein product is CASSQGLTSGITGTDTQYF.

The V call is TRBV27, the J call TRBJ2-5; 7 nucleotides agree with TRBD2. CDR1 is MNHEY, CDR2 SMNVEV, per germline (reference sequence). CDR3 length: 15 amino acids. The ends lost 5 bases at V and 4 bases at J; junction bases unmatched: 10. The CDR3 nucleotides are TGTGCCAGCAGTCCCAGCGGGGTAGCGCCAGAGACCCAGTACTTC. Its protein product is CASSPSGVAPETQYF.

The chain employs TRBV5-6 and TRBJ2-5; 7 bases line up with TRBD2. This CDR3 is built from 17 residues. Per germline, CDR1 SGHDT and CDR2 YYEEEE. The V gene end was trimmed by 4 bases and the J gene end by 4 bases; junction bases not matched to a gene: 16. The DNA of the CDR3 is TGTGCCAGCAGCCTGGGGGAGTGGGCGGGAGTGGGAGAGACCCAGTACTTC. As protein: CASSLGEWAGVGETQYF.

The J gene is TRBJ2-7, the V gene TRBV5-6, with 8 bases identical to TRBD1. CDR3 size: 17 residues. V gave up 5 bases and J gave up 8 bases; unmatched junction bases: 21. The germline V gene has CDR1 SGHDT and CDR2 YYEEEE. DNA of the CDR3: TGTGCCAGCAGGACAACAACAGGGGGGATAACCTACTCGAAGCAGTACTTC. This sequence encodes CASRTTTGGITYSKQYF.

The chain is built from TRBV5-6 and TRBJ1-2; D not certain. Looked up from germline, CDR1 is SGHDT and CDR2 is YYEEEE. Trimming pared 6 bases from V and 7 bases from J, leaving 13 bases between. The CDR3 sequence is 12 residues long. The CDR3 is CASTHKAGGYTF. The DNA of the CDR3 is TGTGCCAGCACCCACAAAGCGGGTGGCTACACCTTC. The complete variable domain, with remaining parts taken from reference TRBV5-6 and TRBJ1-2, reads DAGVTQSPTHLIKTRGQQVTLRCSPKSGHDTVSWYQQALGQGPQFIFQYYEEEERQRGNFPDRFSGHQFPNYSSELNVNALLLGDSALYLCASTHKAGGYTFGSGTRLTVV.

The V call is TRBV10-2, the J call TRBJ1-2; a possible D gene is TRBD1 (6 bases). The ends were cut back, 6 bases at V and 2 bases at J, with 16 bases in the middle. The CDR3 runs to 15 residues. Germline CDR1 and CDR2: WSHSY and SAAADI. The CDR3 spells CASSPDRTYNYGYTF. The CDR3 DNA is TGCGCCAGCAGCCCAGACAGGACCTACAACTATGGCTACACCTTC.

The CDR3 sequence: CASSWRQGAFDQPQHF. DNA for the CDR3: TGTGCCAGCAGCTGGAGACAGGGGGCGTTTGATCAGCCCCAGCATTTT. The rearrangement links TRBV5-6 to TRBJ1-5; 10 bases fit TRBD1. In germline, CDR1 is SGHDT, CDR2 YYEEEE. This CDR3 has 16 residues. Germline trimming cut 3 bases from V and 5 bases from J; bases unmatched to any gene: 8.

The rearrangement uses TRBV9 and TRBJ2-1, with a tentative D call TRBD1 (5 bases). Germline-derived CDR1 and CDR2 are SGDLS and YYNGEE. The CDR3 extends over 15 amino acids. V gave up 0 bases and J gave up 3 bases, with 10 bases separating them. The CDR3 DNA is TGTGCCAGCAGCGTAGCTACGACAGTCTACAATGAGCAGTTCTTC. This encodes CASSVATTVYNEQFF.

The chain uses TRBV7-8 and TRBJ1-1, with 10 positions matching TRBD1. The CDR3 runs 15 residues. J lost 4 bases, V lost 1 base, and 3 bases had no gene match. In germline, CDR1 is SGHVS, CDR2 FQNEAQ. The DNA of the CDR3 is TGTGCCAGCAGCTTAGGGAGGGACAGGGGCACTGAAGCTTTCTTT. Translated, it gives CASSLGRDRGTEAFF.

V gene TRBV29-1 combines with J gene TRBJ1-2, with D unclear. Germline loops: CDR1 SQVTM, CDR2 ANQGSEA. V lost 4 bases, J lost 0 bases, and 15 bases lay in between. This CDR3 region has 15 residues. The CDR3 DNA reads as TGCAGCGTTGCGGGGTCAGGACGAGCTAACTATGGCTACACCTTC. Translating gives CSVAGSGRANYGYTF.

The rearrangement links TRBV6-5 to TRBJ2-7, with 10 nucleotides matching TRBD1. The V gene end was trimmed by 6 bases and the J gene end by 2 bases; junction bases not matched to a gene: 4. There are 14 residues in the CDR3. Germline V gives CDR1 MNHEY, CDR2 SVGAGI. The DNA of the CDR3 is TGTGCCAGCAGCCGGGGACAGGGGACCTACGAGCAGTACTTC. This codes for CASSRGQGTYEQYF.

The chain recombines TRBV5-1 with TRBJ1-3, with D tentatively TRBD1 (5 bases). CDR1 SGHRS and CDR2 YFSETQ come from the germline V gene. This CDR3 is built from 15 residues. Trimming took off 0 bases at V and 4 bases at J, with 11 bases between the two ends. CDR3 coding DNA: TGCGCCAGCAGCTTGGAAGGGGCGCTCGGAAACACCATATATTTT. This codes for CASSLEGALGNTIYF. The variable domain in full, with the rest retrieved from reference TRBV5-1 and TRBJ1-3, is KAGVTQTPRYLIKTRGQQVTLSCSPISGHRSVSWYQQTPGQGLQFLFEYFSETQRNKGNFPGRFSGRQFSNSRSEMNVSTLELGDSALYLCASSLEGALGNTIYFGEGSWLTVV.

The chain combines TRBV6-5 with TRBJ1-5; no reliable D call. The CDR3 has 13 amino acids. Between the trimmed V and J ends, which lost 0 bases and 5 bases, there was a span of 5 bases. The germline gives CDR1 MNHEY, CDR2 SVGAGI. The chain's CDR3 is CASSYSSDQPQHF. CDR3 nucleotide sequence: TGTGCCAGCAGTTACTCGAGTGATCAGCCCCAGCATTTT.

This chain uses TRBV18 with TRBJ2-3; D gene unclear. The CDR3 has 13 residues. Looked up from germline, CDR1 is KGHSH and CDR2 is LQKENI. V was pared by 3 bases and J by 3 bases, with 7 bases between. CDR3 amino acids: CASSPGDTDTQYF. The CDR3 DNA follows: TGTGCCAGCTCACCCGGAGATACAGATACGCAGTATTTT.

The chain is built from TRBV7-8 and TRBJ1-1; D is perhaps TRBD1 (6 bases). Trimming stripped 3 bases from V and 5 bases from J, with 13 bases between. Looked up from germline, CDR1 is SGHVS and CDR2 is FQNEAQ. The CDR3 is 14 amino acids. CDR3 amino acids: CASSFQGRGTEAFF. DNA for the CDR3: TGTGCCAGCAGCTTCCAGGGGAGGGGTACTGAAGCTTTCTTT. Full variable domain (rest looked up from reference TRBV7-8 and TRBJ1-1): GAGVSQSPRYKVAKRGQDVALRCDPISGHVSLFWYQQALGQGPEFLTYFQNEAQLDKSGLPSDRFFAERPEGSVSTLKIQRTQQEDSAVYLCASSFQGRGTEAFFGQGTRLTVV.

The chain carries TRBV10-1 and TRBJ1-5, with TRBD1 matching 7 bases. The ends lost 6 bases at V and 7 bases at J; junction bases unmatched: 6. Germline V gene data show CDR1 as WNHNN and CDR2 as SYGVQD (reference sequence). The CDR3 runs 13 residues. Written as DNA, the CDR3 is TGCGCCAGCAGCGACCAACAGGGGCAGCCCCAGCATTTT. Its translation: CASSDQQGQPQHF.

The rearrangement links TRBV29-1 to TRBJ1-2; 9 nucleotides line up with TRBD1. J gave up 5 bases and V 7 bases, and 5 bases lay outside the gene matches. The CDR3 is made up of 12 amino acids. Per the germline V gene, CDR1 is SQVTM and CDR2 is ANQGSEA. DNA for the CDR3: TGCAGCGGAGGGGACAGGGAATATGGCTACACCTTC. Its protein is CSGGDREYGYTF.

The rearrangement joins TRBV28 to TRBJ2-7; D uncertain. Germline CDR1 is MDHEN and CDR2 is SYDVKM. The V end was cut by 2 bases, the J end by 4 bases, with 9 bases between. The CDR3 sequence is 13 residues long. For the CDR3, the DNA is TGTGCCAGCAGTTTAAAATCCCTATACGAGCAGTACTTC. It specifies CASSLKSLYEQYF.

The V gene is TRBV6-6, the J gene TRBJ2-3, with D perhaps matching TRBD1 (7 bases). Trimming cost V 7 bases and J 5 bases, with 16 bases left between them. Looked up from germline, CDR1 is MNHNY and CDR2 is SVGAGI (reference sequence). The CDR3 runs to 14 residues. The CDR3 DNA is TGTGCCAGCACCCCCAGGGGGGACCAAGATACGCAGTATTTT. Translating gives CASTPRGDQDTQYF.

As for this clone: The sample holds other DNA sequences that translate to the same CDR3. The gene calls are TRBV5-1 and TRBJ2-7, with 15 bases matching TRBD2. Germline assignment: CDR1 SGHRS and CDR2 YFSETQ. The CDR3 is made up of 16 amino acids. V dropped 4 bases and J dropped 4; count of bases not matched to a gene: 6. CDR3 sequence reads: CASSNGLAGGRYEQYF. The CDR3 nucleotides are TGCGCCAGCAGCAACGGACTAGCGGGGGGGCGATACGAGCAGTACTTC. The whole variable domain, remainder taken from reference TRBV5-1 and TRBJ2-7, is KAGVTQTPRYLIKTRGQQVTLSCSPISGHRSVSWYQQTPGQGLQFLFEYFSETQRNKGNFPGRFSGRQFSNSRSEMNVSTLELGDSALYLCASSNGLAGGRYEQYFGPGTRLTVT.

The CDR3 loop reads CASYWGAGGSLETQYF. Here the CDR3 DNA reads TGTGCCAGTTATTGGGGAGCGGGAGGGTCTCTTGAGACCCAGTACTTC. The rearrangement uses TRBV27 and TRBJ2-5; 10 nucleotides agree with TRBD2. From germline, CDR1 is MNHEY and CDR2 SMNVEV (reference sequence). The ends lost 9 bases at V and 5 bases at J; junction bases unmatched: 15. This CDR3 region has 16 residues.

The chain employs TRBV5-1 and TRBJ2-5; TRBD1 matches 7 bases. The CDR3 has 14 residues. With 4 bases clipped from V and 3 bases from J, the junction kept 6 bases outside the gene matches. Per germline, CDR1 SGHRS and CDR2 YFSETQ. The CDR3 here is CASSPRQGEETQYF. CDR3 bases: TGCGCCAGCAGCCCAAGACAGGGTGAAGAGACCCAGTACTTC.

The chain couples TRBV7-9 to TRBJ1-5; D possibly corresponds to TRBD1 (5 bases). The CDR3 runs to 16 residues. V was cut by 1 base and J by 1 base, with 11 bases left in between. CDR1 is SEHNR and CDR2 is FQNEAQ in the germline V gene (reference sequence). The CDR3, as DNA: TGTGCCAGCAGCTTAGTACTAAAGGGGAGCAATCAGCCCCAGCATTTT. Translation: CASSLVLKGSNQPQHF.

This rearrangement joins TRBV7-2 to TRBJ2-5; D not certain. The end of the DNA fits TRBJ2-7 better, so the J call may be wrong. The CDR3 spans 15 residues. The germline V gene encodes CDR1 SGHTA and CDR2 FQGNSA. Written as DNA, the CDR3 is TGTGCCAGCAGCTTAGGGTCCCCACTCTCCTACGAGCAGTACTTC. Protein: CASSLGSPLSYEQYF.

The J gene is TRBJ1-5, the V gene TRBV5-6, with D possibly being TRBD1 (5 bases). CDR1 and CDR2 (germline): SGHDT, YYEEEE. Trimming shortened V by 3 bases and J by 3 bases, and 10 bases separated the two germline ends. The CDR3 is 14 residues long. CDR3 DNA sequence: TGTGCCAGCAGCTCAGACAGTTACAATCAGCCCCAGCATTTT. It encodes CASSSDSYNQPQHF.